The 23 T cell receptor beta chains below come from one sample, sequenced in a study of neoadjuvant anti-PD-1 for oral cavity cancer (dated by TCRdb to the early 2020s). Library preparation employed the immunoSEQ multiplex PCR assay. TCRdb took this table from immuneACCESS and kept in-frame rearrangements with V and J called. Such tables lack part of the clones; where checked against another copy, unresolved V genes explain under half of the gap, and the rest is unexplained. This sample gives about 32,000 clones in total; roughly 80% of them show up just once. The ten largest make up around 3.1% of the sample. Sample time point, as interpreted from the label and publication: after neoadjuvant nivolumab, at surgical resection. This specimen was PBMCs, taken after nivolumab (anti-PD-1) treatment. All receptors come from a person aged 40-85 years with oral cavity squamous cell carcinoma.

The chain has TRBV7-2 and TRBJ1-2; D is undetermined. CDR1 and CDR2 from the germline V gene are SGHTA and FQGNSA. This CDR3 is built from 16 residues. Trimming removed 4 bases from V and 6 bases from J, with 21 bases in between. The CDR3 coding sequence is TGTGCCAGCAGCTCAGGCCCGGACGGACTTCTGGATGGCTACACCTTC. Translated: CASSSGPDGLLDGYTF.

The chain couples TRBV2 to TRBJ1-5; D uncertain. Germline V gene lookup returns CDR1 SNHLY and CDR2 FYNNEI. This CDR3 has 12 amino acids. The germline V and J ends were trimmed by 4 bases and 7 bases, with 8 bases remaining between them. As DNA, the CDR3 is TGTGCCAGCAGTGGGGTTCGCCAGCCCCAGCATTTT. This encodes CASSGVRQPQHF.

V usage is TRBV5-1 and J usage is TRBJ2-4; the D gene is possibly TRBD1 (5 bases). CDR3 length equals 12 residues. Trimming left V 0 bases short and J 15 bases short, with 13 bases between. Per the germline V gene, CDR1 is SGHRS and CDR2 is YFSETQ. DNA for the CDR3: TGCGCCAGCAGCTTGGACAGGTTCTCTTGGTACTTC. Amino acid sequence: CASSLDRFSWYF.

The gene calls are TRBV7-2 and TRBJ2-2, with 7 bases lining up with TRBD2. The V gene end was trimmed by 5 bases and the J gene end by 2 bases; junction bases not matched to a gene: 2. This CDR3 is 14 amino acids long. In germline, CDR1 is SGHTA, CDR2 FQGNSA. The CDR3 DNA reads TGTGCCAGCAGCCGGGAGGTCAACACCGGGGAGCTGTTTTTT. It codes for CASSREVNTGELFF.

CDR3 bases: TGCGCCAGCAGTGAGTCTAGGTTTAGCAATCAGCCCCAGCATTTT. As protein: CASSESRFSNQPQHF. The V gene is TRBV10-1, the J gene TRBJ1-5; no firm D call. The CDR3 contains 15 residues. V gave up 0 bases and J gave up 0 bases, with 6 bases separating them. Germline CDR1 is WNHNN and CDR2 is SYGVQD (reference sequence).

The V gene is TRBV7-9, the J gene TRBJ1-1; TRBD1 matches at 7 bases. The CDR3 runs 16 residues. Trimming cost V 1 base and J 2 bases; bases outside gene matches: 7. CDR1 is SEHNR and CDR2 is FQNEAQ in the germline V gene (reference sequence). The CDR3 DNA is TGTGCCAGCAGCTTAGTTGCCGGGACAGAAAACACTGAAGCTTTCTTT. The encoded protein is CASSLVAGTENTEAFF.

This clone appeared once. V and J are TRBV10-2 and TRBJ2-5; TRBD1 agrees at 7 bases. With V trimmed by 8 bases and J by 8 bases, 8 bases remained unmatched. Germline V gene sequence: CDR1 WSHSY, CDR2 SAAADI. This CDR3 is 12 amino acids long. The CDR3 spells CASQGQSETQYF. The CDR3 nucleotides read TGCGCCAGCCAGGGACAGTCAGAAACCCAGTACTTC.

The chain combines TRBV27 with TRBJ1-2; maybe TRBD1 (5 bases). Germline V lookup: CDR1 MNHEY, CDR2 SMNVEV (reference sequence). The CDR3 contains 14 residues. The ends were cut back, 0 bases at V and 10 bases at J, with 15 bases in the middle. The CDR3 spells CASSLSLGVGAYTF. CDR3 nucleotides: TGTGCCAGCAGTTTATCGCTGGGGGTCGGGGCCTACACCTTC.

This clone has only a few counts. The chain links TRBV18 to TRBJ1-2, with 7 positions matching TRBD1. Germline CDR1 KGHSH, CDR2 LQKENI. This CDR3 is 16 amino acids long. V gave up 6 bases and J gave up 7 bases; unmatched junction bases: 17. CDR3 sequence (DNA): TGTGCCAGCTCGTTGGGGAGCGGGGACAGAACTATTGGCTACACCTTC. Protein product: CASSLGSGDRTIGYTF.

DNA for the CDR3: TGTGCCAGCAGCCCTCGGACAGGGCGAGAGACCCAGTACTTC. Its protein is CASSPRTGRETQYF. The rearrangement links TRBV7-8 to TRBJ2-5; 8 bases agree with TRBD1. The trim removed 5 bases at V and 4 bases at J, leaving 6 bases unmatched. The CDR3 length is 14 residues. Per germline, CDR1 SGHVS and CDR2 FQNEAQ. Supplemented by reference TRBV7-8 and TRBJ2-5, the full variable domain reads GAGVSQSPRYKVAKRGQDVALRCDPISGHVSLFWYQQALGQGPEFLTYFQNEAQLDKSGLPSDRFFAERPEGSVSTLKIQRTQQEDSAVYLCASSPRTGRETQYFGPGTRLLVL.

The rearrangement uses TRBV7-7 and TRBJ2-2; the D gene is possibly TRBD1 (5 bases). This CDR3 has 15 residues. In germline, CDR1 is SSHAT, CDR2 FNYEAQ (reference sequence). Trimming took off 3 bases at V and 1 base at J, with 9 bases between the two ends. The CDR3 region has the DNA TGTGCCAGCAGCTTCGGGCAGGGGAACACCGGGGAGCTGTTTTTT. It yields the protein CASSFGQGNTGELFF.

The chain recombines TRBV14 with TRBJ2-5, with unresolved D. The CDR3 is 15 residues long. V lost 0 bases and J 2 bases, leaving 10 bases between the germline ends. The germline gives CDR1 SGHDN, CDR2 FVKESK. The CDR3 nucleotides are TGTGCCAGCAGCCAAGATCGAGCCAGGCAAGAGACCCAGTACTTC. This encodes CASSQDRARQETQYF.

CDR3 sequence: CASSLGFTGNIYEQYF. The CDR3 DNA reads TGTGCCAGCAGCTTAGGATTCACAGGGAACATCTACGAGCAGTACTTC. V gene TRBV11-3 combines with J gene TRBJ2-7; TRBD1 is a possible D gene (6 bases). The CDR3 sequence is 16 residues long. Germline lookup yields CDR1 SGHNT and CDR2 YENEEA. V lost 1 base, J lost 3 bases, and 16 bases lay in between.

This clone was seen just once. The chain recombines TRBV5-8 with TRBJ2-7; D is unclear. V was clipped by 4 bases and J by 8 bases, with 13 bases between them. Germline CDR1 reads SGHTS; CDR2 reads YDEGEE. The length of the CDR3 is 12 residues. The CDR3 DNA reads as TGTGCCAGCAGCCTACGGGTGGGTCAGCAGTACTTC. Encoded protein: CASSLRVGQQYF.

The chain is built from TRBV18 and TRBJ2-7; TRBD1 matches at 10 bases. The CDR3 is 14 amino acids. The V segment lost 2 bases and the J segment 5 bases; nucleotides outside the gene matches: 3. Germline lookup yields CDR1 KGHSH and CDR2 LQKENI. CDR3 DNA: TGTGCCAGCTCACCATCGACAGGGGGCCACGAGCAGTACTTC. Its protein is CASSPSTGGHEQYF. Looking up the rest from reference TRBV18 and TRBJ2-7 gives the full variable domain: NAGVMQNPRHLVRRRGQEARLRCSPMKGHSHVYWYRQLPEEGLKFMVYLQKENIIDESGMPKERFSAEFPKEGPSILRIQQVVRGDSAAYFCASSPSTGGHEQYFGPGTRLTVT.

J is TRBJ1-5 and V is TRBV7-8; D ambiguous. The germline V gene has CDR1 SGHVS and CDR2 FQNEAQ. The V end was cut by 1 base, the J end by 4 bases, with 14 bases between. The CDR3 extends over 16 amino acids. CDR3 sequence: CASSLGVAKINQPQHF. CDR3 sequence (DNA): TGTGCCAGCAGCTTAGGTGTAGCCAAGATAAATCAGCCCCAGCATTTT.

This chain connects TRBV5-4 to TRBJ1-3; TRBD1 might be the D (6 bases). Trimming cost V 3 bases and J 7 bases, with 11 bases left between them. The CDR3 length is 13 residues. The germline gives CDR1 SGHNT, CDR2 YYREEE (reference sequence). CDR3 nucleotide sequence: TGTGCCAGCAGCTCCGGGACATCCAACACCATATATTTT. It specifies CASSSGTSNTIYF.

The J gene is TRBJ2-1, the V gene TRBV19; 8 nucleotides align to TRBD2. CDR1 and CDR2 from the germline V gene are LNHDA and SQIVND (reference sequence). V was pared by 3 bases and J by 5 bases, with 12 bases of the junction left unmatched. The CDR3 consists of 17 residues. CDR3 region: CASSIATVAGGNNEQFF. Written as DNA, the CDR3 is TGTGCCAGTAGTATTGCGACGGTCGCGGGGGGAAACAATGAGCAGTTCTTC.

This sequence joins TRBV9 and TRBJ1-1; D is possibly TRBD1 (6 bases). The CDR3 covers 12 residues. Germline CDR1 and CDR2: SGDLS and YYNGEE. Deletions cut 4 bases from V and 11 bases from J, with 15 bases between. The CDR3 sequence: CASSPGGQLAFF. The DNA for the CDR3 is TGTGCCAGCAGCCCAGGAGGACAGTTGGCTTTCTTT.

This chain links TRBV12-5 with TRBJ2-2; D unclear. The CDR3 is 17 residues long. V lost 6 bases, J lost 9 bases, and 26 bases lay in between. Germline CDR1 is LGHNT and CDR2 is FRNRAP. The CDR3 here is CASGTGWGSRVTRELFF. CDR3 bases: TGTGCTAGTGGCACCGGCTGGGGATCCCGAGTTACCCGGGAGCTGTTTTTT. Full variable domain (outside the CDR3, taken from reference TRBV12-5 and TRBJ2-2): DARVTQTPRHKVTEMGQEVTMRCQPILGHNTVFWYRQTMMQGLELLAYFRNRAPLDDSGMPKDRFSAEMPDATLATLKIQPSEPRDSAVYFCASGTGWGSRVTRELFFGEGSRLTVL.

The CDR3 here is CASRDRGGNTIYF. CDR3 coding DNA: TGTGCCAGCAGAGACAGGGGTGGAAACACCATATATTTT. The chain links TRBV7-9 to TRBJ1-3; 8 nucleotides agree with TRBD1. V lost 6 bases, J lost 3 bases, and 1 base stayed unmatched. The CDR3 has 13 residues. The germline gives CDR1 SEHNR, CDR2 FQNEAQ (reference sequence).

This chain uses TRBV6-6 with TRBJ2-1, with D hard to call. The CDR3 extends over 15 amino acids. V was cut by 2 bases and J by 2 bases, with 10 bases left in between. Per the germline V gene, CDR1 is MNHNY and CDR2 is SVGAGI (reference sequence). The CDR3 DNA sequence: TGTGCCAGCAGTTACCGCGCTGCCACCTACAATGAGCAGTTCTTC. Residues: CASSYRAATYNEQFF.

CDR3 DNA: TGTGCCAGCAGCTTGTTGGGACAGGGGGAGAATGAGCAGTTCTTC. Encoded protein: CASSLLGQGENEQFF. This chain uses TRBV5-4 with TRBJ2-1; 11 nucleotides line up with TRBD1. J was trimmed by 7 bases and V by 1 base; bases with no gene match: 4. The germline gives CDR1 SGHNT, CDR2 YYREEE (reference sequence). The CDR3 extends over 15 amino acids.